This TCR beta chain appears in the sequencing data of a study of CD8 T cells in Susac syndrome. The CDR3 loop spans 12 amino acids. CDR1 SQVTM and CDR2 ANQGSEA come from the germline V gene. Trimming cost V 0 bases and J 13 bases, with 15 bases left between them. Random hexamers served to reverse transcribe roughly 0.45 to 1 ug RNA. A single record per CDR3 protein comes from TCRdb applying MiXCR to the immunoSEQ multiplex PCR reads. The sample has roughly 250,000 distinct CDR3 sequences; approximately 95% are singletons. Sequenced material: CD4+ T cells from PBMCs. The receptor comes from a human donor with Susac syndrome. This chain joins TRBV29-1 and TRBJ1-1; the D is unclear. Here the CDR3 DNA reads TGCAGCGTTGAAGACCCGGAGAAGGGTGGTTTCTTT. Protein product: CSVEDPEKGGFF.